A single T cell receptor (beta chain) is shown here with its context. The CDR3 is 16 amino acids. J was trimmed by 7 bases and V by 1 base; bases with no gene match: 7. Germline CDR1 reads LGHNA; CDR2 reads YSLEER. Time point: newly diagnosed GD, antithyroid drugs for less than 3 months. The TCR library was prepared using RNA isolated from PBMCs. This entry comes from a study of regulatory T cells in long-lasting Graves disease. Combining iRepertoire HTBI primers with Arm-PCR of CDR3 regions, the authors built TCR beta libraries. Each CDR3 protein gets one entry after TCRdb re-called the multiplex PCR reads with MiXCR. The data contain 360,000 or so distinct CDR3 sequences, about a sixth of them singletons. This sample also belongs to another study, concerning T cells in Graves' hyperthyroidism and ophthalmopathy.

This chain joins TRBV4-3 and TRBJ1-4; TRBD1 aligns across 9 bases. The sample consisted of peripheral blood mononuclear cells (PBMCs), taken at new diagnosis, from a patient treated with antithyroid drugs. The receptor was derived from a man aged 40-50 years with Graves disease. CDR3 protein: CASSQGAGTGFEKLFF. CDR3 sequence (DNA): TGCGCCAGCAGCCAAGGGGCCGGGACAGGGTTTGAAAAACTGTTTTTT.